Shown below are 9 T cell receptor beta chains from a single sample sequenced in a study of cytomegalovirus exposure and HLA in healthy donors. This PCR relied on a set of 60 Vbeta primers and 13 Jbeta primers. Generated by immunoSEQ multiplex PCR, the TCRdb table keeps only in-frame clones and is missing some. This table holds about 300,000 clones, roughly 85% found once. The sample comprised PBMCs. The receptors stem from a man aged 35 to 55 in good health and CMV-seropositive.

J is TRBJ1-2 and V is TRBV27; TRBD1 agrees at 11 bases. CDR1 is MNHEY and CDR2 is SMNVEV in the germline V gene (reference sequence). This CDR3 has 18 amino acids. V shed 9 bases, J shed 3 bases, and the junction held 18 bases outside the gene matches. CDR3 protein: CARSGSRDRGLVDYGYTF. For the CDR3, the DNA is TGTGCCAGAAGTGGGTCCCGGGACAGGGGGTTAGTTGACTATGGCTACACCTTC.

The chain links TRBV15 to TRBJ2-1; possible D gene TRBD2, 5 bases. Deletions cut 3 bases from V and 3 bases from J, with 12 bases between. Germline V lookup: CDR1 LNHNV, CDR2 YYDKDF (reference sequence). The CDR3 loop spans 15 amino acids. CDR3: CATSSRTGNYNEQFF. In nucleotides, the CDR3 is TGTGCCACCAGCAGCCGGACTGGAAACTACAATGAGCAGTTCTTC.

The V gene is TRBV2, the J gene TRBJ1-2; D is ambiguous. The CDR3 has 13 residues. Germline CDR1 and CDR2: SNHLY and FYNNEI. V lost 5 bases, J lost 0 bases, and 7 bases lay in between. The CDR3 sequence is CASSPRTNYGYTF. The CDR3 DNA reads TGTGCCAGCAGTCCCAGGACTAACTATGGCTACACCTTC.

This chain links TRBV12-5 with TRBJ2-1; the match to TRBD2 covers 7 bases. J was trimmed by 6 bases and V by 3 bases; bases with no gene match: 20. CDR1 is LGHNT, CDR2 FRNRAP, per germline. CDR3 length equals 19 residues. The CDR3 is CASGFDSPSAGVAGNEQFF. Here the CDR3 DNA reads TGTGCTAGTGGTTTTGATTCGCCATCCGCGGGAGTTGCAGGCAATGAGCAGTTCTTC.

This clone was observed a single time. The CDR3 DNA reads TGCGCCAGCGGCTCGTACAATGAGCAGTTCTTC. Translation gives CASGSYNEQFF. This chain links TRBV10-1 with TRBJ2-1, with unresolved D. Germline values: CDR1 WNHNN, CDR2 SYGVQD (reference sequence). CDR3 length: 11 residues. Deletions cut 8 bases from V and 4 bases from J, with 6 bases between.

The CDR3 nucleotides read TGCGCCAGCAGCTTCCAGGGGGCGGATACAGATACGCAGTATTTT. As protein: CASSFQGADTDTQYF. This chain uses TRBV5-1 with TRBJ2-3; the match to TRBD1 covers 8 bases. V shed 2 bases and J 3 bases; nucleotides not matched to a gene: 5. This CDR3 contains 15 residues. Germline V CDR1 and CDR2: SGHRS, YFSETQ. Full variable domain (outside the CDR3, taken from reference TRBV5-1 and TRBJ2-3): KAGVTQTPRYLIKTRGQQVTLSCSPISGHRSVSWYQQTPGQGLQFLFEYFSETQRNKGNFPGRFSGRQFSNSRSEMNVSTLELGDSALYLCASSFQGADTDTQYFGPGTRLTVL.

V gene TRBV7-2 combines with J gene TRBJ2-1; TRBD2 matches 7 bases. The V segment lost 2 bases and the J segment 7 bases; nucleotides outside the gene matches: 5. CDR3 size: 14 residues. CDR1 is SGHTA, CDR2 FQGNSA, per germline. The DNA of the CDR3 is TGTGCCAGCAGCTTAAGCGGGGTGGAGAATGAGCAGTTCTTC. Protein sequence: CASSLSGVENEQFF.

V is TRBV4-2 and J is TRBJ2-2; TRBD1 aligns across 9 bases. With 3 bases clipped from V and 2 bases from J, the junction kept 1 base outside the gene matches. The CDR3 consists of 15 residues. The germline V gene has CDR1 LGHNA and CDR2 YNFKEQ. The CDR3 protein is CASSQGQGNTGELFF. The CDR3 region has the DNA TGTGCCAGCAGCCAGGGACAGGGTAACACCGGGGAGCTGTTTTTT.

This clone has a handful of counts. The gene calls are TRBV2 and TRBJ1-5, with TRBD1 as a possible D gene (5 bases). The germline gives CDR1 SNHLY, CDR2 FYNNEI. Trimming took off 8 bases at V and 0 bases at J, with 11 bases between the two ends. The CDR3 length is 14 residues. The CDR3 DNA follows: TGTGCCAGCGTCAGGGAAAATAGCAATCAGCCCCAGCATTTT. Protein sequence: CASVRENSNQPQHF.